Below, 27 T cell receptor beta chains from the same sample are listed, as sequenced in a study of cytomegalovirus exposure and HLA in healthy donors (dated by TCRdb to the late 2010s). Preparation of the library involved the immunoSEQ multiplex PCR assay. For the multiplex PCR, a mixture combining 60 forward primers for TCR Vbeta segments and 13 reverse primers for TCR Jbeta segments was used. TCRdb took over this immuneACCESS table, retaining in-frame rearrangements with V and J assigned. Such tables are incomplete; in checked studies, under half of the missing clones stem from an unresolved V gene, and the remainder is unexplained. In all, the sample holds around 140,000 clones, and about 66% of those were seen once. The ten biggest clones cover roughly 1.8% of the sample. Sequencing was performed on PBMCs. The receptors shown here come from a male donor in good health and CMV-seronegative.

The chain employs TRBV5-6 and TRBJ1-1, with TRBD1 matching over 9 bases. The CDR3 totals 14 residues. J gave up 6 bases and V 4 bases, and 7 bases lay outside the gene matches. Germline V lookup: CDR1 SGHDT, CDR2 YYEEEE. CDR3 sequence: CASSLFDRGSEAFF. The CDR3 bases are TGTGCCAGCAGCCTTTTCGACAGGGGGTCTGAAGCTTTCTTT.

The rearrangement links TRBV5-3 to TRBJ1-2; perhaps TRBD1 as D (5 bases). TRBV5-3 is an open reading frame whose function is uncertain. This CDR3 spans 16 amino acids. Trimming removed 0 bases at V and 2 bases at J, with 14 bases between. CDR3 amino acids: CARSLVRVHSNYGYTF. In nucleotides, the CDR3 is TGTGCCAGAAGCTTGGTCAGGGTGCATAGCAACTATGGCTACACCTTC.

The CDR3 bases are TGTGCCAGCAGCTTTCTTAGGGGATCCACTGAAGCTTTCTTT. Its protein is CASSFLRGSTEAFF. V usage is TRBV5-5 and J usage is TRBJ1-1; the D gene is possibly TRBD1 (5 bases). V lost 2 bases and J 4 bases, leaving 12 bases between the germline ends. Germline values: CDR1 SGHKS, CDR2 YYEKEE (reference sequence). The CDR3 runs to 14 residues. The full variable domain, in which reference TRBV5-5 and TRBJ1-1 provide the parts outside the CDR3, is DAGVTQSPTHLIKTRGQQVTLRCSPISGHKSVSWYQQVLGQGPQFIFQYYEKEERGRGNFPDRFSARQFPNYSSELNVNALLLGDSALYLCASSFLRGSTEAFFGQGTRLTVV.

V is TRBV7-2 and J is TRBJ2-5; 9 nucleotides agree with TRBD1. V lost 2 bases and J lost 5; bases outside the gene matches: 9. The CDR3 extends over 16 amino acids. Germline lookup yields CDR1 SGHTA and CDR2 FQGNSA. CDR3 protein: CASSLTTGGGGETQYF. Here the CDR3 DNA reads TGTGCCAGCAGCTTAACAACAGGGGGCGGAGGCGAGACCCAGTACTTC. The full variable domain, completed using reference TRBV7-2 and TRBJ2-5, is GAGVSQSPSNKVTEKGKDVELRCDPISGHTALYWYRQSLGQGLEFLIYFQGNSAPDKSGLPSDRFSAERTGGSVSTLTIQRTQQEDSAVYLCASSLTTGGGGETQYFGPGTRLLVL.

The V and J genes are TRBV28 and TRBJ2-5, with a possible D match to TRBD2 (7 bases). CDR1 and CDR2 from the germline V gene are MDHEN and SYDVKM. V was clipped by 3 bases and J by 6 bases, with 14 bases between them. This CDR3 contains 14 residues. The CDR3 protein is CASSLAGAYQTQYF. DNA for the CDR3: TGTGCCAGCAGTTTGGCGGGGGCCTACCAGACCCAGTACTTC.

The chain recombines TRBV27 with TRBJ1-1; D may be TRBD1 (5 bases). The CDR3 length is 16 residues. Germline V gene lookup returns CDR1 MNHEY and CDR2 SMNVEV (reference sequence). V was trimmed by 3 bases and J by 1 base, leaving 15 bases between them. The DNA of the CDR3 is TGTGCCAGCAGTTTGGGGCGCCCAGTGGGGAACACTGAAGCTTTCTTT. Translating it yields CASSLGRPVGNTEAFF.

This clone was seen only a few times. The genes are TRBV7-9 and TRBJ1-1, with D possibly being TRBD1 (6 bases). Trimming shortened V by 5 bases and J by 8 bases, and 21 bases separated the two germline ends. CDR1 SEHNR and CDR2 FQNEAQ come from the germline V gene (reference sequence). The CDR3 has 15 amino acids. The CDR3 nucleotides read TGTGCCAGCAGCGCCCGGGCCAACAGGGTCCAAGAAGCTTTCTTT. Amino acids: CASSARANRVQEAFF.

V is TRBV19 and J is TRBJ2-7, with 9 bases fitting TRBD1. The V segment lost 8 bases and the J segment 3 bases; nucleotides outside the gene matches: 5. Germline lookup yields CDR1 LNHDA and CDR2 SQIVND (reference sequence). The CDR3 contains 13 residues. The CDR3 region has the DNA TGTGCCAGTGATCCGGGACAGGGCTACGAGCAGTACTTC. Translated, it gives CASDPGQGYEQYF.

The chain joins TRBV7-2 to TRBJ1-5; D not resolved. Trimming cost V 3 bases and J 0 bases, with 6 bases left between them. CDR1 and CDR2 (germline): SGHTA, FQGNSA. This CDR3 region has 14 residues. CDR3 protein: CASSFVGSNQPQHF. In DNA form, the CDR3 reads TGTGCCAGCAGCTTCGTCGGTAGCAATCAGCCCCAGCATTTT.

This chain links TRBV30 with TRBJ2-7, with 7 bases lining up with TRBD2. Germline loops: CDR1 GTSNPN, CDR2 SVGIG (reference sequence). The CDR3 has 15 amino acids. J was trimmed by 5 bases and V by 0 bases; bases with no gene match: 10. CDR3 nucleotides: TGTGCCTGGAGTGTGCCGAGGGAGGGAGGGGACGAGCAGTACTTC. Translated, it gives CAWSVPREGGDEQYF.

The rearrangement joins TRBV9 to TRBJ2-1; 8 bases agree with TRBD2. The CDR3 loop spans 15 amino acids. Germline trimming cut 4 bases from V and 8 bases from J; bases unmatched to any gene: 11. Germline V gene lookup returns CDR1 SGDLS and CDR2 YYNGEE. The CDR3 spells CASSTAGGRPDEQFF. The DNA for the CDR3 is TGTGCCAGCAGCACCGCGGGGGGACGTCCCGATGAGCAGTTCTTC.

V and J are TRBV7-2 and TRBJ2-1; maybe TRBD2 (6 bases). The CDR3 extends over 17 amino acids. V lost 1 base and J lost 2, with 15 bases in between. Per germline, CDR1 SGHTA and CDR2 FQGNSA. CDR3 sequence (DNA): TGTGCCAGCAGCTTAGTTGGGGGGACGCCCCCCTACAATGAGCAGTTCTTC. It encodes CASSLVGGTPPYNEQFF.

The chain uses TRBV19 and TRBJ2-7; a weak D match, TRBD1 (5 bases). The germline V gene encodes CDR1 LNHDA and CDR2 SQIVND (reference sequence). V was pared by 4 bases and J by 0 bases, with 13 bases between. The CDR3 consists of 15 residues. Here the CDR3 DNA reads TGTGCCAGTAGTACCTCACAGGAGAGCTCCTACGAGCAGTACTTC. This sequence encodes CASSTSQESSYEQYF.

A single count supports this clone. The gene calls are TRBV9 and TRBJ2-2; 10 bases are a match to TRBD1. The V segment lost 3 bases and the J segment 3 bases; nucleotides outside the gene matches: 5. The CDR3 loop spans 16 amino acids. Germline V lookup: CDR1 SGDLS, CDR2 YYNGEE. The DNA of the CDR3 is TGTGCCAGCAGCGCCCGGGACAGGGGCCACACCGGGGAGCTGTTTTTT. It translates to CASSARDRGHTGELFF. Supplemented by reference TRBV9 and TRBJ2-2, the full variable domain reads DSGVTQTPKHLITATGQRVTLRCSPRSGDLSVYWYQQSLDQGLQFLIQYYNGEERAKGNILERFSAQQFPDLHSELNLSSLELGDSALYFCASSARDRGHTGELFFGEGSRLTVL.

The chain couples TRBV6-1 to TRBJ1-5; 9 bases are a match to TRBD1. This CDR3 comprises 14 residues. The trim removed 4 bases at V and 7 bases at J, leaving 5 bases unmatched. Germline CDR1 and CDR2: MNHNS and SASEGT. CDR3 in DNA: TGTGCCAGCAGTGGGACAGGGGTTTTGCAGCCCCAGCATTTT. This gives the protein CASSGTGVLQPQHF.

V gene TRBV29-1 combines with J gene TRBJ1-4; maybe TRBD1 (6 bases). The ends were cut back, 8 bases at V and 7 bases at J, with 17 bases in the middle. Per germline, CDR1 SQVTM and CDR2 ANQGSEA. This CDR3 contains 13 residues. The CDR3 reads CSFRTAWGEKLFF. The DNA for the CDR3 is TGCAGCTTCAGGACAGCCTGGGGTGAAAAACTGTTTTTT.

The chain carries TRBV28 and TRBJ1-2, with 7 nucleotides matching TRBD1. The CDR3 has 13 residues. Germline assignment: CDR1 MDHEN and CDR2 SYDVKM. Trimming took 6 bases from V and 8 from J; bases not matched to a gene: 9. The CDR3 loop reads CASSSDRDGGYTF. CDR3 nucleotides: TGTGCCAGCAGCAGTGACAGGGACGGCGGCTACACCTTC.

The chain combines TRBV28 with TRBJ2-5; 9 bases map to TRBD2. Germline V gene lookup returns CDR1 MDHEN and CDR2 SYDVKM. The J segment lost 5 bases and the V segment lost 6 bases, leaving 22 bases of the junction unmatched. The CDR3 has 19 amino acids. For the CDR3, the DNA is TGTGCCAGCAGCCCGGCATCTAGCGGGGTACTTACTGTAGGGGAGACCCAGTACTTC. This sequence encodes CASSPASSGVLTVGETQYF.

A few counts support this clone. The V gene is TRBV7-2, the J gene TRBJ2-1, with 9 bases identical to TRBD1. The CDR3 length is 15 residues. The germline CDR1 and CDR2 sequences are SGHTA and FQGNSA. V lost 8 bases, J lost 0 bases, and 5 bases stayed unmatched. In nucleotides, the CDR3 is TGTGCCAGCGGGGGGGACAGGGACTCCTACAATGAGCAGTTCTTC. Amino acids: CASGGDRDSYNEQFF.

This chain links TRBV27 with TRBJ2-1, with D possibly TRBD2 on 7 matching bases. This CDR3 region has 16 residues. Germline V gene data show CDR1 as MNHEY and CDR2 as SMNVEV (reference sequence). Trimming removed 2 bases at V and 3 bases at J, with 14 bases between. CDR3 in amino acids: CASSLPRGASYNEQFF. The CDR3 nucleotides are TGTGCCAGCAGTTTACCCCGGGGGGCAAGCTACAATGAGCAGTTCTTC.

This clone has only a few counts. The V gene is TRBV2, the J gene TRBJ1-4; the D gene is possibly TRBD1 (6 bases). V lost 5 bases and J 6 bases, leaving 13 bases between the germline ends. Looked up from germline, CDR1 is SNHLY and CDR2 is FYNNEI. The CDR3 consists of 14 residues. The CDR3 DNA sequence: TGTGCCAGCAGTCCAGGGTACAGGGATGAAAAACTGTTTTTT. Protein: CASSPGYRDEKLFF.

This chain joins TRBV29-1 and TRBJ2-5; 7 positions match TRBD2. The DNA end lines up better with TRBJ2-7; the J call may be wrong. The CDR3 has 12 amino acids. Germline loops: CDR1 SQVTM, CDR2 ANQGSEA. The CDR3: CSAGGTTYEQYF. The CDR3, as DNA: TGCAGCGCCGGGGGGACCACGTACGAGCAGTACTTC.

The sample holds a few counts of this clone. CDR3 DNA sequence: TGTGCCAGCAGCTATACTGGCGGCGGCGAGCAGTACTTC. Translating it yields CASSYTGGGEQYF. The chain recombines TRBV5-4 with TRBJ2-7, with no clear D. The germline gives CDR1 SGHNT, CDR2 YYREEE (reference sequence). This CDR3 comprises 13 residues. Trimming took off 3 bases at V and 6 bases at J, with 13 bases between the two ends.

This clone came up a few times. This sequence joins TRBV9 and TRBJ1-2; 7 bases match TRBD1. This CDR3 is built from 15 residues. The V and J ends lost 0 bases and 0 bases, in that order; junction bases with no gene match: 2. In germline, CDR1 is SGDLS, CDR2 YYNGEE. CDR3 residues: CASSVAGTANYGYTF. CDR3 coding DNA: TGTGCCAGCAGCGTAGCCGGGACAGCTAACTATGGCTACACCTTC.

This clone was detected only a few times. The chain has TRBV5-6 and TRBJ1-6, with D perhaps matching TRBD1 (5 bases). The CDR3 loop spans 14 amino acids. Trimming took off 1 base at V and 8 bases at J, with 10 bases between the two ends. The germline V gene encodes CDR1 SGHDT and CDR2 YYEEEE. CDR3 coding DNA: TGTGCCAGCAGCTTGCGGACAAACTATTCACCCCTCCACTTT. Translating it yields CASSLRTNYSPLHF.

The chain uses TRBV5-6 and TRBJ2-2; TRBD1 aligns across 9 bases. CDR3 size: 15 residues. Per the germline V gene, CDR1 is SGHDT and CDR2 is YYEEEE. Losses at the gene ends were 3 bases for V and 4 bases for J; bases not matched to a gene: 4. Written as DNA, the CDR3 is TGTGCCAGCAGCTCCGGGACAGGGACCACCGGGGAGCTGTTTTTT. Translating it yields CASSSGTGTTGELFF.

The chain carries TRBV30 and TRBJ1-2, with TRBD1 matching 9 bases. The CDR3 spans 13 residues. The J segment lost 7 bases and the V segment lost 0 bases, leaving 3 bases of the junction unmatched. Germline V lookup: CDR1 GTSNPN, CDR2 SVGIG (reference sequence). The CDR3 region is CAWSVQGAGGYTF. The CDR3 DNA reads TGTGCCTGGAGTGTACAGGGGGCCGGTGGCTACACCTTC.